This T cell receptor (beta chain) was observed in a study of T cell repertoires in cytomegalovirus infection (dated 2019 in TCRdb). The study in broad terms: Donor HLA type was relevant to the analysis, because carriage of CMV infection together with the matching HLA type was indicated by public TCR beta signatures. What the research found in general, with its limitations: The ex vivo response was dominated by HLA-C-restricted CMV-specific TCR beta clonotypes, which also provided the single most frequent clonotype in two of eight donors. In both this cohort and an independent roughly 360-donor cohort, the cumulative frequency of public TCR beta family members distinguished carriers of CMV infection plus the relevant HLA type.

With respect to this clonotype: Its antigen target is currently unknown. Nothing much larger sits one base from this clone, and base qualities are not available.

The listed sequencing device is Illumina HiSeq 1500. TCRdb applied fastp at Q25 and MiXCR to the public reads, then kept only in-frame beta chains. Each CDR3 protein gets just one entry, which takes the most common genes and DNA from the rows behind it. This sample comprises around 550,000 distinct CDR3 sequences, around 27% of them detected only once. Of the sample, 13% falls within the top ten clones. This clonotype was sampled from a human donor in good health (CMV status not recorded). Some clones in this sample may be carry-over from other donors' samples. The sequenced material came from PBMCs.

CDR3 loop: CASSYDRSSSTGELFF. DNA sequence: TGTGCCAGCAGTTACGACAGATCCTCGAGCACCGGGGAGCTGTTTTTT. The V gene is TRBV6-2 or TRBV6-3 and the J gene is TRBJ2-2, and perhaps TRBD1 as D gene, on 5 matching bases. The germline ends are 14 bases apart after V is trimmed by 2 bases and J by 4 bases. The CDR3 goes from the cysteine to the phenylalanine over 16 residues. CDR3 DNA only is kept here, 48 bases in frame from base 1. CDR1 and CDR2 are drawn from the germline V gene: MNHEY, SVGEGT.